The present TCR beta chain was sequenced within a study of CD8+ T cells in alopecia areata. Investigators isolated RNA and reverse transcribed it into cDNA to act as the sequencing template. Repertoires were generated with immunoSEQ multiplex PCR, while TCRdb's copy carries only in-frame clones and drops some. The data show nearly 110,000 clones, 65% to 85% seen once. The CDR3 is 12 amino acids. The germline V gene has CDR1 SEHNR and CDR2 FQNEAQ (reference sequence). Trimming removed 2 bases at V and 5 bases at J, with 6 bases between. Treatment reported: oral pan-JAK inhibitor, 5-10 mg twice daily. The source of this sequence is a human donor with alopecia areata. The genes are TRBV7-9 and TRBJ1-1, with no clear D. The source was CD8+ T cells sorted from blood, collected at week 24, from a patient treated with tofacitinib. CDR3 protein: CASSLYGTEAFF. CDR3 DNA sequence: TGTGCCAGCAGCTTATACGGTACTGAAGCTTTCTTT.